The 14 T cell receptor beta chains in this list originate from one sample, sequenced in a study of CXCR3-negative and CXCR3-positive naive CD8 T cells. UMI-labeled 5' RACE yielded the TRB cDNA libraries. From its re-call of the 5' RACE reads, TCRdb lists each CDR3 protein once, without DNA. Its clone listing holds 90,000 to 95,000 distinct CDR3 sequences. Material for sequencing was naive CXCR3- CD8+ T cells from blood. Specified subset: CD45RO-CCR7+CD27+CD95- naive CD8+ T cells lacking CXCR3 (TNR3-). These receptors all stem from a human donor in good health. Some clones in this sample may be carry-over from other donors' samples.

This chain links TRBV15 with TRBJ1-3. The CDR3 consists of 14 residues. Germline V gene data show CDR1 as LNHNV and CDR2 as YYDKDF (reference sequence). CDR3 amino acids: CATSGVGYGNTIYF.

V gene TRBV27 combines with J gene TRBJ2-1. The CDR3 runs 13 residues. Germline CDR1 reads MNHEY; CDR2 reads SMNVEV (reference sequence). This chain's CDR3 is CASSLSTVNEQFF.

The CDR3 spells CASFPYAPGANYGYTF. This chain links TRBV21-1 with TRBJ1-2; as DNA is missing, the TRBD1 call by TCRdb cannot be tested. TRBV21-1 is a documented pseudogene. The CDR3 extends over 16 amino acids.

This chain joins TRBV20-1 and TRBJ2-1; TCRdb reports TRBD1, a call that lacks DNA to check it against. The germline gives CDR1 DFQATT, CDR2 SNEGSKA (reference sequence). The CDR3 consists of 15 residues. CDR3 in amino acids: CSARDQGVAHNEQFF.

The rearrangement joins TRBV7-6 to TRBJ2-1. Germline CDR1 and CDR2: SGHVS and FNYEAQ. The length of the CDR3 is 17 residues. CDR3 protein: CASSLVPSGTPYNEQFF.

The V call is TRBV29-1, the J call TRBJ2-7; absent DNA, TCRdb's TRBD1 call cannot be checked. Germline CDR1 SQVTM, CDR2 ANQGSEA. The CDR3 runs to 15 residues. This chain's CDR3 is CSVARPGQGPYEQYF.

V usage is TRBV27 and J usage is TRBJ1-2; TCRdb's assignment of TRBD1 cannot be checked, as there is no DNA. This CDR3 region has 15 residues. Germline V lookup: CDR1 MNHEY, CDR2 SMNVEV (reference sequence). CDR3 sequence reads: CASSWSSGLAYGYTF.

V and J are TRBV10-3 and TRBJ1-6. This CDR3 comprises 15 residues. The germline gives CDR1 ENHRY, CDR2 SYGVKD. CDR3 in amino acids: CAISDAGYYNSPLHF.

The chain combines TRBV12-3 or TRBV12-4 with TRBJ2-7; the TCRdb call, TRBD1, lacks DNA for checking. This CDR3 comprises 11 residues. CDR3 residues: CASSRGYGQYF.

The rearrangement uses TRBV13 and TRBJ2-7; the TCRdb D gene call, TRBD2, has no DNA to confirm it. The CDR3 runs to 16 residues. Looked up from germline, CDR1 is PRHDT and CDR2 is FYEKMQ (reference sequence). CDR3 protein: CASSSRLAGVTYEQYF.

This rearrangement joins TRBV6-5 to TRBJ2-2; TCRdb returns TRBD1, unconfirmable since there is no DNA. This CDR3 has 18 amino acids. Germline assignment: CDR1 MNHEY and CDR2 SVGAGI. The CDR3 reads CASSLIDYRVRGTGELFF.

The chain uses TRBV7-9 and TRBJ2-7; the D call from TCRdb, TRBD2, cannot be confirmed without DNA. Looked up from germline, CDR1 is SEHNR and CDR2 is FQNEAQ (reference sequence). This CDR3 spans 16 amino acids. The CDR3 reads CASSRLLGTDLHEQYF.

The chain has TRBV12-3 or TRBV12-4 and TRBJ2-5; there is no DNA to check the TCRdb D call of TRBD2. The CDR3 runs to 16 residues. The CDR3 loop is CASSFIYAAGQETQYF.

The V and J genes are TRBV23-1 and TRBJ1-4; TCRdb's D gene call, TRBD1, goes unchecked for lack of DNA. TRBV23-1 is recorded as an ORF, its role being uncertain. This CDR3 has 14 residues. The CDR3 is CAPSGGPEDEKLFF.